This T cell receptor (beta chain) was obtained from a study of T cells in placental villitis. This clone has only a few counts. Its antigen is still unknown. Several unmatched placentae had confirmed cytomegalovirus or Toxoplasma gondii villitis. The study's findings and limits: Infectious CMV placentae carried more CMV-specific clones (around 0.01) than villitis of unknown etiology (roughly 0.00096). Helper, regulatory and cytotoxic T cells, and maternal versus fetal cells, were indistinguishable; gamma-delta receptors were excluded. Especially in controls, some T cells may have come from decidua, not villi.

The libraries were made with immunoSEQ v4. The assay was immunoSEQ multiplex PCR, and TCRdb's table has in-frame clones only and misses some. The sample lists about 6,300 clones; roughly 78% were seen once. This clonotype was sampled from a human patient with infectious villitis; the placental T cells may come from both mother and fetus. Sequencing was performed on placental tissue containing maternal and fetal cells.

CDR3 sequence reads: CASSNRGNEQFF. The CDR3 DNA sequence: TGTGCCAGCAGCAACAGGGGGAATGAGCAGTTCTTC. The chain has TRBV7-3 and TRBJ2-1, with 8 bases that match TRBD1. CDR1 and CDR2 (germline): SGHTA, FQGTGA. The CDR3 runs to 12 residues. Trimming at V came to 5 bases and at J to 7 bases, leaving 1 base not matched to a gene.